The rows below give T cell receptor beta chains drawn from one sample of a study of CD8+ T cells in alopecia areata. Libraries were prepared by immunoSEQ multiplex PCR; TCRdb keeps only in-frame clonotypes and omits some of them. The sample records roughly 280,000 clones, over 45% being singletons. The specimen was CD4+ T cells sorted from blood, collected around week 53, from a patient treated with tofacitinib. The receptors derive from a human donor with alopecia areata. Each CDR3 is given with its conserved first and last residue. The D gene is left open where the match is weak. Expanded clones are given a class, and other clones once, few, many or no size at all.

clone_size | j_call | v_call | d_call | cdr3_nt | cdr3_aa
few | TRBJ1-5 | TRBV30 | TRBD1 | TGTGCCTGGAGTGTCCTACAGGGGAATCAGCCCCAGCATTTT | CAWSVLQGNQPQHF
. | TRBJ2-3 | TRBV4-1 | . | TGCGCCAGCAGCCAACTATACCCTAGCACAGATACGCAGTATTTT | CASSQLYPSTDTQYF
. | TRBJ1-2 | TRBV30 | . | TGTGCCTGGAGTGTACTGGGGAGGCGATATGGCTACACCTTC | CAWSVLGRRYGYTF
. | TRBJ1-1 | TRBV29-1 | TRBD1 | TGCAGCGTTGAAGGGGACAGGGATGCTTTCTTT | CSVEGDRDAFF
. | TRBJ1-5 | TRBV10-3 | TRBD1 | TGTGCCATCAGTGAGGACAGGGATAGCAATCAGCCCCAGCATTTT | CAISEDRDSNQPQHF
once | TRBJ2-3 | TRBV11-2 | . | TGTGCCAGCAGCACCGAGACAGATACGCAGTATTTT | CASSTETDTQYF
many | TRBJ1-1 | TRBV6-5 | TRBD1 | TGTGCCAGCAGTTACTTCGGGACAGGGGAAGCTTTCTTT | CASSYFGTGEAFF
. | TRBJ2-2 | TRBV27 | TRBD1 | TGTGCCAGCAGTTCCCCGGACAGGGGGCGGACCGGGGAGCTGTTTTTT | CASSSPDRGRTGELFF
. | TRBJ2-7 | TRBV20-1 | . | TGCAGTGCTAGTTCGGGATACGAGCAGTACTTC | CSASSGYEQYF
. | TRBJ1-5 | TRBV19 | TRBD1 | TGTGCCAGTAGGCCGAACAGGGGAAGCAATCAGCCCCAGCATTTT | CASRPNRGSNQPQHF
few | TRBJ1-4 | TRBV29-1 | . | TGCAGCGTCTTCTTGACTGGGGAAAAACTGTTTTTT | CSVFLTGEKLFF
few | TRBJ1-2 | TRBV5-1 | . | TGCGCCAGCAGCTTGGGACCTACAGGGAACGATAACTATGGCTACACCTTC | CASSLGPTGNDNYGYTF
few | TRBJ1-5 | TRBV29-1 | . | TGCAGCCAAAAACGGCCAAATAGCAATCAGCCCCAGCATTTT | CSQKRPNSNQPQHF
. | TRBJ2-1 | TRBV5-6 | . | TGTGCCAGCAGCTCAGATAGAGCCAATGAGCAGTTCTTC | CASSSDRANEQFF
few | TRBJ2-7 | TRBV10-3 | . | TGTGCCATCAGTGAGTCGGGTAGGGAAAACTACGAGCAGTACTTC | CAISESGRENYEQYF
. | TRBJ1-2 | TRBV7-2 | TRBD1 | TGTGCCAGCAGCTACGAATCGGGACAGTCCTATGGCTACACCTTC | CASSYESGQSYGYTF
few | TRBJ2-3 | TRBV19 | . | TGTGCCAGTAGATCGGGAGATACGCAGTATTTT | CASRSGDTQYF
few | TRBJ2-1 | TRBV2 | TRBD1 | TGTGCCAGCAGGAAAGACAGGGACAATGAGCAGTTCTTC | CASRKDRDNEQFF
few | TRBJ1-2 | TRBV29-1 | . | TGCAGCGTTGAACAGGGGAACTATGGCTACACCTTC | CSVEQGNYGYTF
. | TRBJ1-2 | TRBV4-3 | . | TGCGCCAGCAGCCGGGTAAACACCGATGGCTACACCTTC | CASSRVNTDGYTF